Below, 20 T cell receptor beta chains from the same sample are listed, as sequenced in a study of cytomegalovirus exposure and HLA in healthy donors. Use of 60 Vbeta and 13 Jbeta primers characterized the PCR. TCRdb keeps only in-frame clones here, not all; method: immunoSEQ multiplex PCR. The sample holds roughly 100,000 clones, 79% seen once. Sequencing input: PBMCs. Receptors were obtained from a male donor in good health and CMV-seropositive.

This chain links TRBV4-2 with TRBJ1-5; 9 bases are shared with TRBD1. This CDR3 comprises 14 residues. After removal of 6 bases from V and 4 bases from J, the junction contained 4 bases not matched to a gene. Per germline, CDR1 LGHNA and CDR2 YNFKEQ. DNA for the CDR3: TGTGCCAGCAGACCGGGACAGGGAAATCAGCCCCAGCATTTT. As protein: CASRPGQGNQPQHF.

The rearrangement joins TRBV6-1 to TRBJ1-1; D is unclear. V dropped 8 bases and J dropped 6 bases, with 16 bases sitting between them. The CDR3 runs to 13 residues. Germline loops: CDR1 MNHNS, CDR2 SASEGT. In DNA form, the CDR3 reads TGTGCCAGCGTACTAACAATAGAATCTGAAGCTTTCTTT. It codes for CASVLTIESEAFF.

This chain links TRBV6-4 with TRBJ1-5; no reliable D call. V lost 3 bases and J lost 0, with 21 bases in between. The CDR3 length is 19 residues. Germline-derived CDR1 and CDR2 are MRHNA and SNTAGT. In DNA, the CDR3 is TGTGCCAGCAGTGAGTGGATGGTTCCCGGCGGGCATAGCAATCAGCCCCAGCATTTT. It is translated as CASSEWMVPGGHSNQPQHF.

This clone came up once. The J gene is TRBJ2-2, the V gene TRBV11-2, with a tentative D call TRBD2 (7 bases). This CDR3 region has 18 residues. The germline gives CDR1 SGHAT, CDR2 FQNNGV. Trimming pared 5 bases from V and 1 base from J, leaving 20 bases between. The CDR3 spells CASSRWGLADRNTGELFF. CDR3 bases: TGTGCCAGCAGCCGCTGGGGGCTAGCGGACAGGAACACCGGGGAGCTGTTTTTT.

This chain links TRBV29-1 with TRBJ2-6, with D unclear. The CDR3 contains 12 residues. The germline V gene has CDR1 SQVTM and CDR2 ANQGSEA. Between the trimmed V and J ends, which lost 7 bases and 2 bases, there was a span of 6 bases. The CDR3 spells CSANTGANVLTF. The CDR3 DNA follows: TGCAGCGCAAACACTGGGGCCAACGTCCTGACTTTC. Looking up the rest from reference TRBV29-1 and TRBJ2-6 gives the full variable domain: SAVISQKPSRDICQRGTSLTIQCQVDSQVTMMFWYRQQPGQSLTLIATANQGSEATYESGFVIDKFPISRPNLTFSTLTVSNMSPEDSSIYLCSANTGANVLTFGAGSRLTVL.

This chain links TRBV6-5 with TRBJ1-1, with 10 bases identical to TRBD1. J was trimmed by 11 bases and V by 0 bases; bases with no gene match: 6. The CDR3 loop spans 14 amino acids. CDR1 and CDR2 from the germline V gene are MNHEY and SVGAGI. CDR3 sequence: CASSYSPADRGAFF. CDR3 DNA sequence: TGTGCCAGCAGTTACTCCCCCGCGGACAGGGGGGCTTTCTTT.

This sequence joins TRBV5-4 and TRBJ1-2; D uncertain. CDR3 size: 15 residues. Germline CDR1 is SGHNT and CDR2 is YYREEE (reference sequence). V lost 0 bases and J 2 bases, leaving 11 bases between the germline ends. In DNA, the CDR3 is TGTGCCAGCAGCTTGGGTCAGGCCAGCAACTATGGCTACACCTTC. Protein: CASSLGQASNYGYTF. The variable domain in full, with the rest retrieved from reference TRBV5-4 and TRBJ1-2, is ETGVTQSPTHLIKTRGQQVTLRCSSQSGHNTVSWYQQALGQGPQFIFQYYREEENGRGNFPPRFSGLQFPNYSSELNVNALELDDSALYLCASSLGQASNYGYTFGSGTRLTVV.

This chain joins TRBV7-9 and TRBJ1-1, with TRBD1 matching 7 bases. From germline, CDR1 is SEHNR and CDR2 FQNEAQ (reference sequence). The CDR3 contains 14 residues. Trimming at V came to 5 bases and at J to 4 bases, leaving 7 bases not matched to a gene. DNA of the CDR3: TGTGCCAGCAGCCTACAGGGGAGCTCCACTGAAGCTTTCTTT. Its protein is CASSLQGSSTEAFF.

The rearrangement uses TRBV4-1 and TRBJ2-2; TRBD2 might be the D (7 bases). Germline CDR1 reads MGHRA; CDR2 reads YSYEKL. The V end lost 6 bases, the J end lost 5 bases, and 19 bases lay between the germline ends. The CDR3 length is 16 residues. The CDR3 spells CASRPGGGRGTGELFF. CDR3 coding DNA: TGCGCCAGCAGACCTGGGGGGGGGCGAGGAACCGGGGAGCTGTTTTTT.

This clone was counted only a few times. V usage is TRBV6-1 and J usage is TRBJ2-2; maybe TRBD2 (6 bases). The CDR3 runs 13 residues. The V and J ends lost 4 bases and 9 bases respectively, with 12 bases between them. Germline values: CDR1 MNHNS, CDR2 SASEGT. The CDR3 nucleotides are TGTGCCAGCAGTGGGTGGGGGGAAAGGGAGCTGTTTTTT. Amino acids: CASSGWGERELFF.

The rearrangement uses TRBV6-1 and TRBJ1-2; D gene ambiguous. Germline V lookup: CDR1 MNHNS, CDR2 SASEGT. CDR3 length equals 14 residues. V was trimmed by 3 bases and J by 11 bases, leaving 19 bases between them. Here the CDR3 reads CASSDLEDSRAYTF. The CDR3 DNA is TGTGCCAGCAGTGACCTTGAGGACTCTCGGGCTTACACCTTC.

The CDR3 loop is CASSALNLRQGIKTYEQYF. The CDR3 DNA follows: TGTGCCAGCTCGGCCCTGAACCTCCGACAGGGGATAAAAACCTACGAGCAGTACTTC. The genes are TRBV2 and TRBJ2-7; 8 nucleotides align to TRBD1. V was pared by 8 bases and J by 2 bases, with 23 bases of the junction left unmatched. The CDR3 contains 19 residues. Germline-derived CDR1 and CDR2 are SNHLY and FYNNEI.

V usage is TRBV11-2 and J usage is TRBJ1-3; 9 nucleotides agree with TRBD1. The ends lost 4 bases at V and 2 bases at J; junction bases unmatched: 3. Germline values: CDR1 SGHAT, CDR2 FQNNGV. This CDR3 has 15 residues. This CDR3 is CASSSRQGAGNTIYF. CDR3 coding DNA: TGTGCCAGCAGCTCTAGACAGGGGGCTGGAAACACCATATATTTT.

The V and J genes are TRBV2 and TRBJ1-1, with D possibly TRBD1 on 5 matching bases. V lost 6 bases to trimming and J lost 1 base, with 12 bases between them. CDR3 length: 14 residues. Germline assignment: CDR1 SNHLY and CDR2 FYNNEI. CDR3 in amino acids: CASRVQVSNTEAFF. For the CDR3, the DNA is TGTGCCAGCAGGGTACAGGTTTCGAACACTGAAGCTTTCTTT.

The chain has TRBV7-9 and TRBJ2-4; 8 bases are a match to TRBD1. The V gene end was trimmed by 2 bases and the J gene end by 7 bases; junction bases not matched to a gene: 10. The germline V gene has CDR1 SEHNR and CDR2 FQNEAQ (reference sequence). This CDR3 is built from 16 residues. The CDR3 sequence: CASSLPLARTGNIQYF. CDR3 DNA sequence: TGTGCCAGCAGCTTACCCCTTGCCAGGACAGGGAACATTCAGTACTTC.

The chain has TRBV27 and TRBJ2-7, with a tentative D call TRBD1 (5 bases). This CDR3 has 13 amino acids. Germline values: CDR1 MNHEY, CDR2 SMNVEV (reference sequence). Trimming left V 6 bases short and J 0 bases short, with 9 bases between. For the CDR3, the DNA is TGTGCCAGCAGAGCCAGGGACTCCTACGAGCAGTACTTC. This encodes CASRARDSYEQYF.

The chain carries TRBV19 and TRBJ1-1; maybe TRBD1 (5 bases). The germline V and J ends were trimmed by 3 bases and 6 bases, with 20 bases remaining between them. The CDR3 totals 16 residues. Germline values: CDR1 LNHDA, CDR2 SQIVND (reference sequence). The CDR3 spells CASSIGRSGPLPEAFF. CDR3 DNA: TGTGCCAGTAGTATCGGGAGATCGGGACCGCTACCTGAAGCTTTCTTT. The variable domain in full, completed from reference TRBV19 and TRBJ1-1, reads DGGITQSPKYLFRKEGQNVTLSCEQNLNHDAMYWYRQDPGQGLRLIYYSQIVNDFQKGDIAEGYSVSREKKESFPLTVTSAQKNPTAFYLCASSIGRSGPLPEAFFGQGTRLTVV.

This clone has just a few counts. The chain recombines TRBV27 with TRBJ2-7, with 9 bases fitting TRBD1. The germline V gene has CDR1 MNHEY and CDR2 SMNVEV (reference sequence). The CDR3 runs 14 residues. The V gene end was trimmed by 5 bases and the J gene end by 4 bases; junction bases not matched to a gene: 6. CDR3 sequence reads: CASSQPGQGYEQYF. The CDR3 nucleotides are TGTGCCAGCAGTCAACCGGGACAGGGATACGAGCAGTACTTC.

This CDR3 is CASSHPGGPSGNTIYF. In DNA, the CDR3 is TGCGCCAGCAGCCATCCGGGAGGCCCGTCTGGAAACACCATATATTTT. The chain links TRBV4-3 to TRBJ1-3; D gene unclear. The ends were cut back, 3 bases at V and 1 base at J, with 13 bases in the middle. CDR3 length: 16 amino acids. Germline V CDR1 and CDR2: LGHNA, YSLEER.

Remarks on this clone: The junction differs from germline at one of its ends, possibly a read error. The chain combines TRBV7-7 with TRBJ2-5; 8 nucleotides line up with TRBD1. This CDR3 is built from 14 residues. CDR1 and CDR2 (germline): SSHAT, FNYEAQ (reference sequence). In DNA, the CDR3 is TGTGCTAGCAGTCCCGGGACAGGATGGGAGACCCAGTACTTC. Translating it yields CASSPGTGWETQYF.